This T cell receptor (beta chain) comes out of a study of cytomegalovirus exposure and HLA in healthy donors. About this clone itself: Its antigen is undetermined.

The donors comprised healthy bone marrow donors. CDR1 is SGDLS and CDR2 is YYNGEE in the germline V gene. Losses at the gene ends were 0 bases for V and 2 bases for J; bases not matched to a gene: 10. The CDR3 covers 18 residues. The primer mix had 60 Vbeta and 13 Jbeta primers. This table comes from immunoSEQ multiplex PCR, and its TCRdb copy is limited to in-frame clones, with some not included. This table holds some 140,000 clones, roughly 85% found once. Study results and caveats: In vitro testing confirmed a few CMV-associated chains as specific for CMV antigens. Evidence from a later analysis indicated that most CMV-associated TCR beta chains looked HLA-restricted.

The chain recombines TRBV9 with TRBJ2-3, with 9 positions matching TRBD2. The TCR sequence derives from a man aged 35 to 55 in good health and CMV-seronegative. The sample taken for sequencing was PBMCs. CDR3 DNA sequence: TGTGCCAGCAGCGTAGAGGGGGGGCTAGCGGGGTCCACAGATACGCAGTATTTT. Encoded protein: CASSVEGGLAGSTDTQYF.